The rows below give T cell receptor beta chains drawn from one sample of a study of blood T cell repertoires in COVID-19. TCRdb's table, derived via immunoSEQ multiplex PCR, lists solely in-frame clones and lacks some. The table includes about 160,000 clones, 75% to 85% detected once. Specimen: peripheral blood. These receptors came from a human donor in a cohort sampled during active COVID-19. The CDR3 runs from the conserved cysteine through the conserved F or W. Fields, in order: D gene, J gene, clone size, V gene, CDR3 length, CDR3 DNA, CDR3 protein. The D gene is left open where the match is weak. Clone sizes are given selectively: once, few, many, or a class where the clone is expanded.

>TRBD1|TRBJ2-7|-|TRBV19|14
TGTGCCAGTAGCGACAGGGGGCGTTCCTACGAGCAGTACTTC
CASSDRGRSYEQYF
>TRBD1|TRBJ1-5|-|TRBV9|15
TGTGCCAGCAGCGTAGGTGGGACAGGCCTACAGCCCCAGCATTTT
CASSVGGTGLQPQHF
>TRBD1|TRBJ2-1|-|TRBV19|15
TGTGCCAGTAGTACCGGGACAGTCTTCTACAATGAGCAGTTCTTC
CASSTGTVFYNEQFF
>-|TRBJ2-2|-|TRBV25-1|14
TGTGCCAGCAGTGAATTGGAGGGTATCGGGGAGCTGTTTTTT
CASSELEGIGELFF
>TRBD2|TRBJ2-1|-|TRBV24-1|16
TGTGCCACCAGTGACAATAGCGGGAGGTCCTACAATGAGCAGTTCTTC
CATSDNSGRSYNEQFF
>TRBD1|TRBJ2-1|-|TRBV28|15
TGTGCCAGCACTATGCAGGGGGCTGGGGGGAATGAGCAGTTCTTC
CASTMQGAGGNEQFF
>-|TRBJ2-1|-|TRBV7-8|16
TGTGCCAGCAGCCCCCGGGGGACCAACGCTTACAATGAGCAGTTCTTC
CASSPRGTNAYNEQFF
>-|TRBJ1-2|-|TRBV29-1|13
TGCAGCGTCCCCTACGTCCGGGGAGGGGGCTACACCTTC
CSVPYVRGGGYTF
>-|TRBJ1-5|-|TRBV19|13
TGTGCCAGTAGTATTGCCAGGAATCAGCCCCAGCATTTT
CASSIARNQPQHF
>TRBD1|TRBJ1-1|-|TRBV18|13
TGTGCCAGCTCGCAGGGGGTGGACACTGAAGCTTTCTTT
CASSQGVDTEAFF
>-|TRBJ1-1|-|TRBV28|14
TGTGCCAGCAGTTTATCGAGAAGGGGCACTGAAGCTTTCTTT
CASSLSRRGTEAFF
>-|TRBJ2-2|-|TRBV5-6|11
TGTGCCAGCACTGGGCGCGGGGAGCTGTTTTTT
CASTGRGELFF
>-|TRBJ2-1|few|TRBV5-1|15
TGCGCCAGCAGGCCCGGGACTCTAGGGGATAATGAGCAGTTCTTC
CASRPGTLGDNEQFF
>-|TRBJ1-3|-|TRBV11-2|15
TGTGCCAGCAGCTTAGGGGGAGTCTCTGGAAACACCATATATTTT
CASSLGGVSGNTIYF
>-|TRBJ2-5|-|TRBV27|14
TGTGCCAGCCCGCTAGGGAGGAGTATTGGGACCCAGTACTTC
CASPLGRSIGTQYF
>TRBD1|TRBJ2-2|-|TRBV3-1/TRBV3-2|16
TGTGCCAGCAGCCGAAGCAGGGGGTTGAACACCGGGGAGCTGTTTTTT
CASSRSRGLNTGELFF
>-|TRBJ2-2|-|TRBV15|14
TGTGCCACCAGCGCCCAGGGGGGACCCGGGGAGCTGTTTTTT
CATSAQGGPGELFF
>-|TRBJ2-5|-|TRBV5-4|13
TGTGCCAGCAGCAGTTTGGTCCAGGAGACCCAGTACTTC
CASSSLVQETQYF
>-|TRBJ1-2|-|TRBV10-3|12
TGTGCCATCGGTCAGGGTGACTATGGCTACACCTTC
CAIGQGDYGYTF
>TRBD2|TRBJ2-2|once|TRBV2|15
TGTGCCAGCAGTTCGACTAGCGGGGGGGCCGGGGAGCTGTTTTTT
CASSSTSGGAGELFF
>-|TRBJ2-6|many|TRBV27|15
TGTGCCAGCAGTTTAAGCCTTCCTGGGGCCAACGTCCTGACTTTC
CASSLSLPGANVLTF
>-|TRBJ1-1|-|TRBV5-6|15
TGTGCCAGCAGCTTCTCACAGGGAGAGAACACTGAAGCTTTCTTT
CASSFSQGENTEAFF
>-|TRBJ2-5|-|TRBV6-1|15
TGTGCCAGCAGTGACGAACTAGGGAATGGGGAGACCCAGTACTTC
CASSDELGNGETQYF
>TRBD1|TRBJ1-1|few|TRBV9|17
TGTGCCAGCAGCGTCTCGTCTGGGGGACAGGTGAACACTGAAGCTTTCTTT
CASSVSSGGQVNTEAFF
>TRBD1|TRBJ1-2|-|TRBV9|16
TGTGCCAGCAGCGAAACCTCCGGGACAGGGATCGGCGGCTACACCTTC
CASSETSGTGIGGYTF
>TRBD1|TRBJ2-2|few|TRBV9|17
TGTGCCAGCAGCGTTTTTCCGGGACAGGGGGGAACCGGGGAGCTGTTTTTT
CASSVFPGQGGTGELFF
>TRBD1|TRBJ2-6|once|TRBV9|18
TGTGCCAGCAGCGCCGACCGGGACAGGGGGCCTGGGGCCAACGTCCTGACTTTC
CASSADRDRGPGANVLTF
>-|TRBJ1-3|-|TRBV6-1|16
TGTGCCAGCAGTGTTGAGGGTTCACGCTCTGGAAACACCATATATTTT
CASSVEGSRSGNTIYF
>-|TRBJ2-2|-|TRBV9|14
TGTGCCAGCAGCAGGGAGATGAACACCGGGGAGCTGTTTTTT
CASSREMNTGELFF
>-|TRBJ1-4|once|TRBV5-1|17
TGCGCCAGCAGCTTGTCCGGGACACCTGCAACTAATGAAAAACTGTTTTTT
CASSLSGTPATNEKLFF
>TRBD1|TRBJ2-7|-|TRBV6-5|15
TGTGCCAGCAGCCAAAGGGACAGGGGATCCTACGAGCAGTACTTC
CASSQRDRGSYEQYF
>TRBD1|TRBJ2-3|-|TRBV5-4|14
TGTGCCAGCAGCCGGGACAGGGGGGCAGATACGCAGTATTTT
CASSRDRGADTQYF
>-|TRBJ2-2|-|TRBV24-1|16
TGTGCCACCTATAGAGGGCGGGGCTCCGTCACCGGGGAGCTGTTTTTT
CATYRGRGSVTGELFF
>-|TRBJ2-1|-|TRBV7-3|11
TGTGCCAGCGCCCTCGGGAATGAGCAGTTCTTC
CASALGNEQFF
>-|TRBJ2-1|-|TRBV18|15
TGTGCCAGCTCGCCCCGGACAGCCGCTTACAATGAGCAGTTCTTC
CASSPRTAAYNEQFF
>-|TRBJ2-3|-|TRBV9|15
TGTGCCAGCAGCCGCGAAACTAGATACACAGATACGCAGTATTTT
CASSRETRYTDTQYF
>TRBD1|TRBJ1-2|-|TRBV6-1|15
TGTGCCAGCAGTGAAGCTTTGACAGGGGCCTATGGCTACACCTTC
CASSEALTGAYGYTF
>TRBD1|TRBJ2-7|-|TRBV4-2|16
TGTGCCAGCAGCCAAGTGGGACAGGCTTCCTCCTACGAGCAGTACTTC
CASSQVGQASSYEQYF
>TRBD1|TRBJ1-2|-|TRBV19|15
TGTGCCAGTAGGCCGGGGACAGGGGATAACTATGGCTACACCTTC
CASRPGTGDNYGYTF
>-|TRBJ2-2|-|TRBV7-3|14
TGTGCCAGCAGCCCAAGCGGATTGGGGGGTGAGCTGTTTTTT
CASSPSGLGGELFF
>TRBD1|TRBJ1-2|once|TRBV19|15
TGTGCCAGTAGCCCGGACAGGGGGACCCGATATGGCTACACCTTC
CASSPDRGTRYGYTF
>-|TRBJ1-4|few|TRBV19|13
TGTGCCACCCAGACAGTGGGGAATGAAAAACTGTTTTTT
CATQTVGNEKLFF